This T cell receptor (beta chain) came from a study of breast tumors, draining lymph nodes, adjacent tissues. This CDR3 is 16 amino acids long. V was pared by 4 bases and J by 6 bases, with 9 bases of the junction left unmatched. A word on this clonotype: Its cognate antigen is unknown.

Whole-study results and caveats: Data only fit, rather than demonstrated, lymph node origin of most tumor T cells. Most tumor T cells seemingly derive from lymph node, then expand in tumor. Luminal-like breast cancer showed significantly higher tumor–nontumor repertoire similarity than basal-like.

TCRdb itself ran the multiplex PCR reads through MiXCR, one entry per CDR3 protein. The sample lists about 24,000 distinct CDR3 sequences, roughly three quarters occurring once. The clonotype was recovered from a female donor with breast cancer. Some clones in this sample may be carry-over from other donors' samples. V is TRBV12-3 or TRBV12-4 and J is TRBJ2-1; TRBD2 aligns across 10 bases. Sample: tumor-adjacent breast tissue. The CDR3 bases are TGTGCCAGCAGTTCGGGGCTAGCGGGAGTACCCAATGAGCAGTTCTTC. Protein product: CASSSGLAGVPNEQFF.